One sample yielded the 26 T cell receptor beta chains listed below, sequenced in a study of T cells expressing NK-cell markers. No DNA is given; TCRdb re-called the 5' RACE reads and lists each CDR3 protein once. This sample's clone table lists 350,000 to 450,000 distinct CDR3 sequences. The sample taken for sequencing was blood T cells: a sorted CD56 or NKG2C T cell subset, CD4+ or CD8+ T cells, or bulk PBMC T cells (not recorded which). The source of these receptors is a man aged 18-69 years in good health.

This rearrangement joins TRBV6-6 to TRBJ2-3; there is no DNA to check the TCRdb D call of TRBD1. Per the germline V gene, CDR1 is MNHNY and CDR2 is SVGAGI (reference sequence). CDR3 size: 13 residues. The CDR3 loop is CASSPGGADTQYF.

The chain couples TRBV28 to TRBJ2-5; TCRdb designates TRBD2, a call that cannot be tested without DNA. CDR1 is MDHEN, CDR2 SYDVKM, per germline. There are 18 residues in the CDR3. The CDR3 sequence is CASSFYQGTSGGQETQYF.

This rearrangement joins TRBV5-1 to TRBJ2-7; TCRdb picks TRBD1, but there is no DNA to check that call. The CDR3 length is 14 residues. The V gene's germline CDR1 is SGHRS and CDR2 YFSETQ. This CDR3 is CASSRAGQIYEQYF. Full variable domain (rest looked up from reference TRBV5-1 and TRBJ2-7): KAGVTQTPRYLIKTRGQQVTLSCSPISGHRSVSWYQQTPGQGLQFLFEYFSETQRNKGNFPGRFSGRQFSNSRSEMNVSTLELGDSALYLCASSRAGQIYEQYFGPGTRLTVT.

The gene calls are TRBV5-1 and TRBJ1-6; TCRdb returns TRBD1, unconfirmable since there is no DNA. The CDR3 sequence is 16 residues long. CDR1 and CDR2 from the germline V gene are SGHRS and YFSETQ. The CDR3 is CASSLGGRVQGSPLHF.

The chain has TRBV6-1 and TRBJ1-6. The CDR3 totals 14 residues. Germline lookup yields CDR1 MNHNS and CDR2 SASEGT. CDR3 amino acids: CASTSTRYNSPLHF.

This chain links TRBV6-5 with TRBJ2-1; lacking DNA, the TRBD1 call made by TCRdb goes unchecked. This CDR3 is built from 16 residues. The germline V gene encodes CDR1 MNHEY and CDR2 SVGAGI. This chain's CDR3 is CASSYHGTGVSDEQFF.

The rearrangement joins TRBV6-2 or TRBV6-3 to TRBJ1-6. The CDR3 is 15 amino acids. The germline CDR1 and CDR2 sequences are MNHEY and SVGEGT. CDR3 region: CASSYFARNNSPLHF.

V is TRBV24-1 and J is TRBJ2-3; the TCRdb D gene call, TRBD1, has no DNA to confirm it. This CDR3 is built from 14 residues. Germline V lookup: CDR1 KGHDR, CDR2 SFDVKD. Here the CDR3 reads CATSDPRTERTQYF.

CDR3 loop: CASSYGGAYPLHF. The rearrangement uses TRBV6-2 or TRBV6-3 and TRBJ1-6. Germline V CDR1 and CDR2: MNHEY, SVGEGT. CDR3 length equals 13 residues.

The V call is TRBV18, the J call TRBJ2-3; TCRdb's D call, TRBD1, is unchecked because there is no DNA. CDR3 length: 15 residues. The germline V gene encodes CDR1 KGHSH and CDR2 LQKENI. CDR3 in amino acids: CASSPLGGITDTQYF. Using reference TRBV18 and TRBJ2-3 for the parts outside the CDR3, the full variable domain is NAGVMQNPRHLVRRRGQEARLRCSPMKGHSHVYWYRQLPEEGLKFMVYLQKENIIDESGMPKERFSAEFPKEGPSILRIQQVVRGDSAAYFCASSPLGGITDTQYFGPGTRLTVL.

This chain joins TRBV5-4 and TRBJ1-4. Germline V CDR1 and CDR2: SGHNT, YYREEE (reference sequence). The CDR3 contains 14 residues. CDR3 amino acids: CASSLLEGGEKLFF.

V usage is TRBV5-1 and J usage is TRBJ1-1; TCRdb outputs TRBD1, but without DNA this stays unchecked. CDR3 length equals 14 residues. Per germline, CDR1 SGHRS and CDR2 YFSETQ. CDR3 in amino acids: CASSQQGASTEAFF.

The CDR3 region is CASSPGLAGDYNEQFF. The chain employs TRBV3-1 and TRBJ2-1; the TRBD2 assignment by TCRdb is unverifiable without DNA. Germline CDR1 reads LGHDT; CDR2 reads YNNKEL (reference sequence). This CDR3 is 16 amino acids long.

The chain couples TRBV5-4 to TRBJ2-1; TCRdb names TRBD2, which stays unverified in the absence of DNA. The CDR3 is made up of 18 amino acids. The germline V gene has CDR1 SGHNT and CDR2 YYREEE (reference sequence). The CDR3 spells CASSSLQVSGKSYNEQFF.

The chain has TRBV7-2 and TRBJ2-2; TCRdb indicates TRBD2, and absent DNA this call remains unverified. CDR3 length: 17 amino acids. Germline CDR1 reads SGHTA; CDR2 reads FQGNSA. This CDR3 is CASTPRKLAGVIGELFF.

The chain is built from TRBV5-1 and TRBJ1-2; TCRdb lists TRBD1, though no DNA is available to test this call. Germline loops: CDR1 SGHRS, CDR2 YFSETQ. This CDR3 is 14 amino acids long. The CDR3: CASSLRGVNYGYTF.

J is TRBJ1-2 and V is TRBV20-1; checking the TCRdb D call of TRBD1 is not possible without DNA. Germline V gives CDR1 DFQATT, CDR2 SNEGSKA (reference sequence). The CDR3 has 17 amino acids. CDR3 residues: CSAQGQVGRGANYGYTF.

The chain combines TRBV20-1 with TRBJ1-5. CDR3 size: 13 residues. In germline, CDR1 is DFQATT, CDR2 SNEGSKA (reference sequence). The CDR3 reads CSATGHSNQPQHF.

CDR3 sequence: CASSFTLQGVSSETQYF. The chain uses TRBV7-9 and TRBJ2-5; TCRdb names TRBD1, which stays unverified in the absence of DNA. The CDR3 covers 17 residues. Per the germline V gene, CDR1 is SEHNR and CDR2 is FQNEAQ (reference sequence).

V is TRBV6-2 or TRBV6-3 and J is TRBJ1-1. This CDR3 spans 15 amino acids. The germline CDR1 and CDR2 sequences are MNHEY and SVGEGT. This CDR3 is CASSGGGVRRTEAFF.

The genes are TRBV12-3 or TRBV12-4 and TRBJ2-4; as DNA is missing, the TRBD2 call by TCRdb cannot be tested. The CDR3 totals 12 residues. The chain's CDR3 is CASSFQGGIQYF.

The chain links TRBV18 to TRBJ2-7. Germline V gene lookup returns CDR1 KGHSH and CDR2 LQKENI. This CDR3 spans 13 amino acids. The CDR3: CASSPKNLNEQYF.

The rearrangement uses TRBV2 and TRBJ2-1; TCRdb indicates TRBD2, and absent DNA this call remains unverified. Germline loops: CDR1 SNHLY, CDR2 FYNNEI. This CDR3 is built from 14 residues. The CDR3 sequence: CASGEGLVSVEQFF. Combining the CDR3 with reference TRBV2 and TRBJ2-1 gives the whole variable domain EPEVTQTPSHQVTQMGQEVILRCVPISNHLYFYWYRQILGQKVEFLVSFYNNEISEKSEIFDDQFSVERPDGSNFTLKIRSTKLEDSAMYFCASGEGLVSVEQFFGPGTRLTVL.

The V and J genes are TRBV20-1 and TRBJ2-3; TCRdb lists TRBD2, though no DNA is available to test this call. Germline V gives CDR1 DFQATT, CDR2 SNEGSKA (reference sequence). CDR3 length equals 16 residues. The CDR3 here is CSASGLAGPFRVTQYF.

CDR3 amino acids: CASSGPKTSGGKVDTQYF. The rearrangement joins TRBV2 to TRBJ2-3; the D call from TCRdb, TRBD1, cannot be confirmed without DNA. There are 18 residues in the CDR3. Germline-derived CDR1 and CDR2 are SNHLY and FYNNEI.

This sequence joins TRBV5-1 and TRBJ1-3. Germline lookup yields CDR1 SGHRS and CDR2 YFSETQ. The CDR3 runs to 16 residues. The chain's CDR3 is CASSLGILSSGNTIYF. The entire variable domain, with the rest obtained from reference TRBV5-1 and TRBJ1-3, is as follows: KAGVTQTPRYLIKTRGQQVTLSCSPISGHRSVSWYQQTPGQGLQFLFEYFSETQRNKGNFPGRFSGRQFSNSRSEMNVSTLELGDSALYLCASSLGILSSGNTIYFGEGSWLTVV.